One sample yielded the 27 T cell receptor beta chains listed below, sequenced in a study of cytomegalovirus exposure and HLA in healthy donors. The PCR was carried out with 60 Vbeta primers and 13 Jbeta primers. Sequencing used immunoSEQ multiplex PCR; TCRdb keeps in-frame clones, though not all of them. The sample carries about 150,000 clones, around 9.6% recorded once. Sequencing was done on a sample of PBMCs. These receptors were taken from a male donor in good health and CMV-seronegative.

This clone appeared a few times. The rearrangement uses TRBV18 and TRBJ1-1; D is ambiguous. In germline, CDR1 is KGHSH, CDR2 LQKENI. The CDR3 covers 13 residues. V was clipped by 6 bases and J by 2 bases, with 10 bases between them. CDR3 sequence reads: CASSEGENTEAFF. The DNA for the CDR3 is TGTGCCAGCTCGGAAGGAGAAAACACTGAAGCTTTCTTT.

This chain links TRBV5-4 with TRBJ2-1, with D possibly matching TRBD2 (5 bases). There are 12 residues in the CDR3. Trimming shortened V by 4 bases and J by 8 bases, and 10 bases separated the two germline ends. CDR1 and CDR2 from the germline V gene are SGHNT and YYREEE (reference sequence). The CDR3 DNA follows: TGTGCCAGCAGCCTGGGAGAAGATGAGCAGTTCTTC. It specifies CASSLGEDEQFF.

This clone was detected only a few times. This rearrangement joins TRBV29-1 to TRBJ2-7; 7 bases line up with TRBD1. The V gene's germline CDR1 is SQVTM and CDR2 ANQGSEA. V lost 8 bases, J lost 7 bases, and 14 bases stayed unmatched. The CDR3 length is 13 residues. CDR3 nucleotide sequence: TGCAGCTCTCGGACAGGAAGCTCGCAGGAGCAGTACTTC. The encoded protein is CSSRTGSSQEQYF.

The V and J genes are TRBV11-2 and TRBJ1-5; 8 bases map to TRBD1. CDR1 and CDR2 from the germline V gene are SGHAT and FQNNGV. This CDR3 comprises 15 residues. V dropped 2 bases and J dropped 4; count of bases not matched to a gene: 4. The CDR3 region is CASSLFGQGNQPQHF. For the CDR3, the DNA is TGTGCCAGCAGCTTATTCGGACAGGGAAATCAGCCCCAGCATTTT. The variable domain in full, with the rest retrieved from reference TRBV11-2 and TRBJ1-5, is EAGVAQSPRYKIIEKRQSVAFWCNPISGHATLYWYQQILGQGPKLLIQFQNNGVVDDSQLPKDRFSAERLKGVDSTLKIQPAKLEDSAVYLCASSLFGQGNQPQHFGDGTRLSIL.

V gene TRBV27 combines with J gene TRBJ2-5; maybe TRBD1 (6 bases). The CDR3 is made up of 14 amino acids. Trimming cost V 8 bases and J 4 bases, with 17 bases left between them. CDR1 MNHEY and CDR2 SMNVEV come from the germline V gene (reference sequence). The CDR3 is CASAPSGARETQYF. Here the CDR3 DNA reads TGTGCCAGCGCACCCTCAGGGGCTAGAGAGACCCAGTACTTC.

For the CDR3, the DNA is TGTGCCAGCAGCCCCCGGGTTAGCGGATCGTGGGGCACTGTTCCGAACACCGGGGAGCTGTTTTTT. It codes for CASSPRVSGSWGTVPNTGELFF. This sequence joins TRBV4-2 and TRBJ2-2; D is possibly TRBD2 (6 bases). Per the germline V gene, CDR1 is LGHNA and CDR2 is YNFKEQ. V was clipped by 4 bases and J by 0 bases, with 30 bases between them. This CDR3 is built from 22 residues.

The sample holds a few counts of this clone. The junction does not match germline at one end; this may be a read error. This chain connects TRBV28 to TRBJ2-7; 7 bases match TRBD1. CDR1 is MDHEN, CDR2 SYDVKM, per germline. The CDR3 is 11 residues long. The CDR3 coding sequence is TGTGCCAGCAGTTTTAAGACAGGGAAGAACTTC. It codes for CASSFKTGKNF.

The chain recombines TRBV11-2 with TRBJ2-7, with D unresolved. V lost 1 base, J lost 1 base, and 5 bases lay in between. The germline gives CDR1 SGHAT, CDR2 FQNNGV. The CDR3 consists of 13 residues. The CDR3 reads CASSLGRSYEQYF. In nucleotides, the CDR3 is TGTGCCAGCAGCTTAGGGAGATCCTACGAGCAGTACTTC.

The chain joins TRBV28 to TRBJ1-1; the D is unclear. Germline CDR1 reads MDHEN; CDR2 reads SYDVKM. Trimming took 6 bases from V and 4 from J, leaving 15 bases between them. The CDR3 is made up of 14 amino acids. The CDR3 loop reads CASSRWAGPTEAFF. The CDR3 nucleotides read TGTGCCAGCAGCCGATGGGCGGGCCCCACTGAAGCTTTCTTT.

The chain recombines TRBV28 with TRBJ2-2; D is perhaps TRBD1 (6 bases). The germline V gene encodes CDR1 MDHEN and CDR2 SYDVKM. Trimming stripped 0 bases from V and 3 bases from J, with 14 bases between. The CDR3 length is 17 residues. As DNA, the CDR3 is TGTGCCAGCAGTTTATGGGCACAGGGCTTGGACACCGGGGAGCTGTTTTTT. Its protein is CASSLWAQGLDTGELFF.

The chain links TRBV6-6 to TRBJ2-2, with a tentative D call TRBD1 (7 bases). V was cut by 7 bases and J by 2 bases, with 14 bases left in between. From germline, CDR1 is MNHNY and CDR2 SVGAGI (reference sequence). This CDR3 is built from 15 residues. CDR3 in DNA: TGTGCCAGCAACCCAGGGGGGTCCAACACCGGGGAGCTGTTTTTT. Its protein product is CASNPGGSNTGELFF.

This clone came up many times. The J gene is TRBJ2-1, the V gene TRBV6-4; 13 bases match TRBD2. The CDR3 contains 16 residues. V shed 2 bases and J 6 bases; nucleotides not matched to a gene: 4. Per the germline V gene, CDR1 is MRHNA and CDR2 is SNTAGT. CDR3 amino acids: CASSDGLAGDRNEQFF. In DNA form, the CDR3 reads TGTGCCAGCAGTGACGGACTAGCGGGAGATCGCAATGAGCAGTTCTTC.

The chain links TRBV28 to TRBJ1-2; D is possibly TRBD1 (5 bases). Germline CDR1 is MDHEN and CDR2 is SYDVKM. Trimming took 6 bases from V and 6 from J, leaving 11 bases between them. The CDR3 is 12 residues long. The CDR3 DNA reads TGTGCCAGCAGAGGAGGGGCTCATGGCTACACCTTC. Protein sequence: CASRGGAHGYTF.

Here the CDR3 reads CAWSVRGLAWEQYF. CDR3 coding DNA: TGTGCCTGGAGTGTCAGGGGACTAGCTTGGGAGCAGTACTTC. The V call is TRBV30, the J call TRBJ2-7; 9 bases are a match to TRBD2. This CDR3 comprises 14 residues. Germline lookup yields CDR1 GTSNPN and CDR2 SVGIG (reference sequence). Trimming removed 0 bases from V and 7 bases from J; junction bases left unmatched: 7.

The CDR3 region is CASSPRQGFTEAFF. CDR3 bases: TGTGCCAGCAGTCCACGACAGGGGTTCACTGAAGCTTTCTTT. The chain links TRBV27 to TRBJ1-1; 8 bases line up with TRBD1. Per germline, CDR1 MNHEY and CDR2 SMNVEV (reference sequence). This CDR3 has 14 residues. V shed 5 bases, J shed 4 bases, and the junction held 6 bases outside the gene matches.

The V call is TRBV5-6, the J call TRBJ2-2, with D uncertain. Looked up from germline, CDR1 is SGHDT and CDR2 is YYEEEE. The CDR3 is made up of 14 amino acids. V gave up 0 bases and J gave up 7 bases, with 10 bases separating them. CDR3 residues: CASSLVGVGGELFF. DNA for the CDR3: TGTGCCAGCAGCTTGGTGGGCGTGGGCGGGGAGCTGTTTTTT.

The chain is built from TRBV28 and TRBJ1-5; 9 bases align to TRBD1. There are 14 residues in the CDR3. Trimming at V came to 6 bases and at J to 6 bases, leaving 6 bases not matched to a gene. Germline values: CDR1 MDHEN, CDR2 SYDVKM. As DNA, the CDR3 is TGTGCCAGCAGACGACAGGGGGATGCTCAGCCCCAGCATTTT. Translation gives CASRRQGDAQPQHF.

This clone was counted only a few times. The CDR3 reads CASSLRAPGVVTEAFF. The CDR3 coding sequence is TGTGCCAGCAGCTTAAGGGCGCCAGGGGTGGTCACTGAAGCTTTCTTT. The chain uses TRBV7-8 and TRBJ1-1; perhaps TRBD1 as D (6 bases). V gave up 2 bases and J gave up 4 bases, with 17 bases separating them. CDR1 and CDR2 from the germline V gene are SGHVS and FQNEAQ. The CDR3 covers 16 residues.

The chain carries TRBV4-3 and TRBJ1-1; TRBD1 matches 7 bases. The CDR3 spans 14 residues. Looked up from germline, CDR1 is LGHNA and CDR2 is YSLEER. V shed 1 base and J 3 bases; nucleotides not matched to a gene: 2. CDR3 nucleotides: TGCGCCAGCAGCCAAGCGACAGGGTACACTGAAGCTTTCTTT. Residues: CASSQATGYTEAFF.

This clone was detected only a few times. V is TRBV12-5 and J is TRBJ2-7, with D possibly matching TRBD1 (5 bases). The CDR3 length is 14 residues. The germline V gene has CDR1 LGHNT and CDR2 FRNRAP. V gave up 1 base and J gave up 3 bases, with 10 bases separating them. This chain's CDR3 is CASGLGYRIYEQYF. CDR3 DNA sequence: TGTGCTAGTGGTTTGGGCTACAGGATCTACGAGCAGTACTTC.

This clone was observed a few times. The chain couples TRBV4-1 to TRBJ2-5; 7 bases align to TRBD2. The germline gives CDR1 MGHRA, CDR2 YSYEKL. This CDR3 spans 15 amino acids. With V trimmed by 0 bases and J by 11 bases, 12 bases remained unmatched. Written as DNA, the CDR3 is TGCGCCAGCAGCCAAGATCTGGGACTACTGGGGGAGCAGTACTTC. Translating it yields CASSQDLGLLGEQYF.

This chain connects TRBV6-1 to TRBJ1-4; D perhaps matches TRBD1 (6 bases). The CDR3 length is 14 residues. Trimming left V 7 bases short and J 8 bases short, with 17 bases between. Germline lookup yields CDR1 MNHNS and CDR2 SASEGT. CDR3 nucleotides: TGTGCCAGCACTGCGGGCAGGGGAAAAGAAAAACTGTTTTTT. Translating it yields CASTAGRGKEKLFF.

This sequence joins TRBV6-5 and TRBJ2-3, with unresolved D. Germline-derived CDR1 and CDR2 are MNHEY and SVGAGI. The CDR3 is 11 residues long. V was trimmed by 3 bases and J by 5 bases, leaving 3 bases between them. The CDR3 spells CASSYLDTQYF. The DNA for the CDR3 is TGTGCCAGCAGTTATCTAGATACGCAGTATTTT.

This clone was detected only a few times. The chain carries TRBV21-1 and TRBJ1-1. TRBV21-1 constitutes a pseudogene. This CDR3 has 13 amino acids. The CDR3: CASSKVPGTEAFF. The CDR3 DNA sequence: TGTGCCAGCAGCAAAGTGCCGGGAACTGAAGCTTTCTTT.

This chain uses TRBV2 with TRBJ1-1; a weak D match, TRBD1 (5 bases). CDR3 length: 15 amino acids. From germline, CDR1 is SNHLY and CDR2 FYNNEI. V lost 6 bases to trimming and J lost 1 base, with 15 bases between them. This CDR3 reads CASRGLKGTNTEAFF. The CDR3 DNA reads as TGTGCCAGCAGGGGGCTGAAGGGAACGAACACTGAAGCTTTCTTT.

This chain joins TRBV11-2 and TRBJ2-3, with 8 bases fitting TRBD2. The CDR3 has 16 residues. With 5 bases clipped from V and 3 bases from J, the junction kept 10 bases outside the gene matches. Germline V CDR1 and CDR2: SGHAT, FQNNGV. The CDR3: CASSQGLGEDTDTQYF. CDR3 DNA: TGTGCCAGCAGCCAGGGACTAGGCGAGGATACAGATACGCAGTATTTT.

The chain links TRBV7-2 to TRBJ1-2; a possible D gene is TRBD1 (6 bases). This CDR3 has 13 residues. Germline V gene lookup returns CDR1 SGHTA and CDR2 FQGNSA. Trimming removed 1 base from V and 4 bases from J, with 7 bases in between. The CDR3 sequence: CASSLDRVYGYTF. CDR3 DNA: TGTGCCAGCAGCTTAGACAGGGTCTATGGCTACACCTTC.